This T cell receptor beta chain was captured in a study of blood T cell repertoires in COVID-19. Study at large: The origin of the acute and convalescent COVID-19 samples was the United States, Italy and Spain. T cells, B-cell-depleted T cells, or PBMCs provided the cDNA or gDNA that served as material.

With 3 bases removed from V and 4 bases from J, the gap between germline ends came to 13 bases. The CDR3 is 14 amino acids. Looked up from germline, CDR1 is SGHAT and CDR2 is FQNNGV. In the original processing: Using reference gene primer amplification, nucleated cell counts were estimated. Libraries were prepared by immunoSEQ multiplex PCR; TCRdb keeps only in-frame clonotypes and omits some of them. D and trimming come from the DNA, and the V and J calls and clone size come from that table. The top ten clones hold 10% of a sample with a few hundred thousand clones, approximately 90% of them seen once. Living in under 30 US areas, the participants were between roughly 18 and 90 years of age.

The J gene is TRBJ2-7, the V gene TRBV11-2, with D possibly being TRBD2 (6 bases). The source material was PBMCs or T cells enriched from blood (not recorded which). This receptor was obtained from a man aged 18 to 29 with acute COVID-19. The CDR3 is CASSFSTGEYEQYF. In DNA, the CDR3 is TGTGCCAGCAGCTTCTCTACGGGAGAGTACGAGCAGTACTTC.